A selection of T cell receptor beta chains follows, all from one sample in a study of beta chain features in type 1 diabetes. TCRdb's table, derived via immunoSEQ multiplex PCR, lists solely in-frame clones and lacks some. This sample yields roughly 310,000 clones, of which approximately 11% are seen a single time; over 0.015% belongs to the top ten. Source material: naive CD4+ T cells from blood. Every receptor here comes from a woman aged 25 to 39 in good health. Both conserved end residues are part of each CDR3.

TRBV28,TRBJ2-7,CASSDNMSYEQYF
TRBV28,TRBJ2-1,CASSLSSSGRYEQFF
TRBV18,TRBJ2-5,CASSPGHTTNQETQYF
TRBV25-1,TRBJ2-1,CASSVQGLAVVEGEQFF
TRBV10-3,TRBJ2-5,CAIRRQGVKGGQETQYF
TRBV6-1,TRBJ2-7,CASRSTVFSSYEQYF
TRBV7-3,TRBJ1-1,CASSLTGKNTEAFF
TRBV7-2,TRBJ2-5,CASSLLRGGRIETQYF
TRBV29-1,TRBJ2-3,CSVVVRVTDTQYF
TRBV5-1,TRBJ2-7,CASSRTSGSFNEQYF
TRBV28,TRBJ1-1,CASIGGANTEAFF
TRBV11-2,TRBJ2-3,CASSSGGSGGTDTQYF
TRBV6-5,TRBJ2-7,CASRASTYEQYF
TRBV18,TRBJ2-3,CASSLTDTQYF
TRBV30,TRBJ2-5,CACRGQGQETQYF
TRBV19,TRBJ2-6,CASSRDRALSGANVLTF
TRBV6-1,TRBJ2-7,CASSDRGSSYEQYF
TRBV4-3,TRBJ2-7,CASSQAVTGTYEQYF
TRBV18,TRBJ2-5,CASSPSGQGVQETQYF
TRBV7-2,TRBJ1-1,CASSRVGDTEAFF
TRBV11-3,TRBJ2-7,CASSKRGGTFYEQYF
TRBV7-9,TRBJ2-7,CASSAGTVYEQYF
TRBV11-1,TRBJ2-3,CASSSGLAGVIDTQYF
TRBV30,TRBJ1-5,CAWSEGQGNQPQHF
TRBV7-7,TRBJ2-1,CASSSGQALSYNEQFF